The entry that follows covers one T cell receptor beta chain sequence. The target antigen is unknown. The data were obtained in a study of identifying expanded T cells in peripheral blood. The study, taken as a whole, reports: Differentially abundant clones: about 1.2 between replicates, approximately 15 at 2 to 3 weeks, over 18 at four.

The method was immunoSEQ multiplex PCR; TCRdb's version includes in-frame clones alone and lacks a portion of them. The sample yields 65,000 to 95,000 clones, about four fifths seen once. This sequence originates from a person between 18 and 75 years old in good health. The source material was blood.

The CDR3 region is CASSRQDYYNEQFF. For the CDR3, the DNA is TGTGCCAGCAGCCGACAGGATTACTACAATGAGCAGTTCTTC. V usage is TRBV14 and J usage is TRBJ2-1, with a possible D match to TRBD1 (6 bases). CDR3 length: 14 amino acids. CDR1 and CDR2 (germline): SGHDN, FVKESK. V gave up 4 bases and J gave up 3 bases, with 10 bases separating them.